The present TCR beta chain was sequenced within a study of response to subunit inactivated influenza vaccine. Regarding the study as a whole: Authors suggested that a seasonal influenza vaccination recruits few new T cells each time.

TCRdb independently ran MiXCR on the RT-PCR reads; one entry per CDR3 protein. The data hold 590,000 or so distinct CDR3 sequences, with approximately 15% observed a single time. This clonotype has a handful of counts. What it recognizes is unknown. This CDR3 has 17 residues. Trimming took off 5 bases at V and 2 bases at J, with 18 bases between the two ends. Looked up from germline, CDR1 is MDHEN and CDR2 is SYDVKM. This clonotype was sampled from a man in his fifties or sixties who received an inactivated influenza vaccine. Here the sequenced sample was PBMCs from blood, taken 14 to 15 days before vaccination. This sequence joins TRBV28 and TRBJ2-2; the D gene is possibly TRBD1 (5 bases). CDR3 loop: CASSPVPIDSNTGELFF. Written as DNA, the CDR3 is TGTGCCAGCAGTCCGGTCCCCATCGACAGCAACACCGGGGAGCTGTTTTTT.